The 5 T cell receptor beta chains below all came from one sample that was sequenced in a study of lymphopenia after photon versus proton radiotherapy. Here immunoSEQ multiplex PCR was the method, and the copy in TCRdb shows in-frame clones only, minus some. The sample lists about 55,000 clones; approximately 88% were seen once. Sequenced here: peripheral blood, sampled from a patient treated with proton-based radiotherapy. The receptors come from a man aged 60-69 years with pancreatic cancer.

The gene calls are TRBV28 and TRBJ2-5; maybe TRBD1 (6 bases). CDR1 is MDHEN, CDR2 SYDVKM, per germline. Trimming stripped 7 bases from V and 0 bases from J, with 12 bases between. The CDR3 contains 14 residues. Written as DNA, the CDR3 is TGTGCCAGCATCTTACAGGGCAACCAAGAGACCCAGTACTTC. Amino acid sequence: CASILQGNQETQYF.

This clone was seen a handful of times. The chain is built from TRBV11-2 and TRBJ1-2; no firm D call. Germline-derived CDR1 and CDR2 are SGHAT and FQNNGV. The CDR3 runs to 14 residues. V was cut by 1 base and J by 6 bases, with 12 bases left in between. CDR3 loop: CASSLVRDGDGYTF. DNA of the CDR3: TGTGCCAGCAGCTTAGTACGGGATGGGGATGGCTACACCTTC.

DNA for the CDR3: TGTGCCAGCAGCTTCCGGGACTCCTCCTTATACGAGCAGTACTTC. Translated, it gives CASSFRDSSLYEQYF. J is TRBJ2-7 and V is TRBV11-3, with D possibly TRBD2 on 6 matching bases. Trimming pared 3 bases from V and 4 bases from J, leaving 16 bases between. CDR1 is SGHNT, CDR2 YENEEA, per germline. The CDR3 totals 15 residues. The full variable domain, rest sourced from reference TRBV11-3 and TRBJ2-7, is EAGVVQSPRYKIIEKKQPVAFWCNPISGHNTLYWYLQNLGQGPELLIRYENEEAVDDSQLPKDRFSAERLKGVDSTLKIQPAELGDSAVYLCASSFRDSSLYEQYFGPGTRLTVT.

This chain uses TRBV19 with TRBJ1-2; the D is unclear. The germline CDR1 and CDR2 sequences are LNHDA and SQIVND (reference sequence). The V end was cut by 8 bases, the J end by 5 bases, with 30 bases between. This CDR3 spans 18 amino acids. The CDR3 coding sequence is TGTGCCAGTCGACCCCCACCAGGATCTCGGAGTGCGGTGTATGGCTACACCTTC. This sequence encodes CASRPPPGSRSAVYGYTF.

V is TRBV6-6 and J is TRBJ1-4, with TRBD1 matching 7 bases. This CDR3 contains 14 residues. The V and J ends lost 4 bases and 3 bases, in that order; junction bases with no gene match: 2. Germline-derived CDR1 and CDR2 are MNHNY and SVGAGI (reference sequence). CDR3 residues: CASSSGTANEKLFF. The CDR3 bases are TGTGCCAGCAGTTCCGGGACAGCTAATGAAAAACTGTTTTTT.